A selection of T cell receptor beta chains follows, all from one sample in a study of cytomegalovirus exposure and HLA in healthy donors. TCRdb's copy holds only in-frame clones and misses some; the assay was immunoSEQ multiplex PCR. The data contain about 130,000 clones, roughly 85% of them seen just once; the ten biggest clones take up 20%. Sequenced: PBMCs. These TCRs come from a man aged 18 to 30 in good health and CMV-seropositive. The CDR3 runs from the conserved cysteine through the conserved F or W. A D gene is named only where the DNA matches it firmly. The size entry is marked missing in some rows and otherwise reads once, few, many or a size class.

V gene: TRBV2
D gene: -
CDR3 length: 15
clone size: many
J gene: TRBJ1-5
CDR3 protein: CASSEIGRSNQPQHF
CDR3 DNA: TGTGCCAGCAGTGAGATTGGCAGATCCAATCAGCCCCAGCATTTT

V gene: TRBV7-6
D gene: -
CDR3 length: 13
clone size: -
J gene: TRBJ1-5
CDR3 protein: CASSPTGHQPQHF
CDR3 DNA: TGTGCCAGCAGCCCCACAGGGCATCAGCCCCAGCATTTT

V gene: TRBV5-4
D gene: TRBD1
CDR3 length: 13
clone size: -
J gene: TRBJ2-7
CDR3 protein: CASSFGQAYEQYF
CDR3 DNA: TGTGCCAGCAGCTTCGGACAGGCCTACGAGCAGTACTTC

V gene: TRBV4-1
D gene: -
CDR3 length: 15
clone size: few
J gene: TRBJ1-1
CDR3 protein: CASSQADFTNTEAFF
CDR3 DNA: TGCGCCAGCAGCCAGGCGGACTTCACGAACACTGAAGCTTTCTTT

V gene: TRBV4-2
D gene: TRBD1
CDR3 length: 15
clone size: -
J gene: TRBJ2-2
CDR3 protein: CASSQNTGGAGELFF
CDR3 DNA: TGTGCCAGCAGCCAAAATACAGGGGGCGCCGGGGAGCTGTTTTTT

V gene: TRBV28
D gene: -
CDR3 length: 16
clone size: once
J gene: TRBJ2-5
CDR3 protein: CASSLRSGGSQETQYF
CDR3 DNA: TGTGCCAGCAGCCTTCGGTCCGGGGGATCCCAAGAGACCCAGTACTTC

V gene: TRBV11-2
D gene: TRBD2
CDR3 length: 15
clone size: -
J gene: TRBJ2-7
CDR3 protein: CASSPGLAGSYEQYF
CDR3 DNA: TGTGCCAGCAGCCCTGGACTAGCGGGGAGCTACGAGCAGTACTTC

V gene: TRBV30
D gene: -
CDR3 length: 15
clone size: -
J gene: TRBJ2-7
CDR3 protein: CAWTHPQAWRDEQYF
CDR3 DNA: TGTGCCTGGACCCATCCCCAGGCCTGGAGGGACGAGCAGTACTTC

V gene: TRBV14
D gene: -
CDR3 length: 11
clone size: -
J gene: TRBJ2-1
CDR3 protein: CASSRKSEQFF
CDR3 DNA: TGTGCCAGCAGCCGCAAGAGTGAGCAGTTCTTC

V gene: TRBV29-1
D gene: -
CDR3 length: 15
clone size: few
J gene: TRBJ2-7
CDR3 protein: CSVEKGQGSSYEQYF
CDR3 DNA: TGCAGCGTTGAGAAGGGCCAGGGAAGCTCCTACGAGCAGTACTTC

V gene: TRBV13
D gene: -
CDR3 length: 18
clone size: -
J gene: TRBJ2-2
CDR3 protein: CASSLIRKLELNTGELFF
CDR3 DNA: TGTGCCAGCAGCTTAATAAGGAAGCTGGAGTTGAACACCGGGGAGCTGTTTTTT

V gene: TRBV6-5
D gene: TRBD2
CDR3 length: 14
clone size: once
J gene: TRBJ2-7
CDR3 protein: CASSYRGGLYEQYF
CDR3 DNA: TGTGCCAGCAGTTACCGGGGGGGCCTCTACGAGCAGTACTTC

V gene: TRBV11-2
D gene: -
CDR3 length: 16
clone size: -
J gene: TRBJ1-4
CDR3 protein: CASSPIPTGEIEKLFF
CDR3 DNA: TGTGCAAGCAGCCCGATCCCGACAGGAGAAATTGAAAAACTGTTTTTT

V gene: TRBV18
D gene: TRBD1
CDR3 length: 15
clone size: -
J gene: TRBJ1-4
CDR3 protein: CASSPATGTGEKLFF
CDR3 DNA: TGTGCCAGCTCACCTGCGACAGGGACGGGGGAAAAACTGTTTTTT

V gene: TRBV7-3
D gene: TRBD2
CDR3 length: 17
clone size: -
J gene: TRBJ2-5
CDR3 protein: CASSQGLAGGRGETQYF
CDR3 DNA: TGTGCCAGCAGCCAAGGACTAGCGGGGGGCCGAGGAGAGACCCAGTACTTC

V gene: TRBV5-1
D gene: -
CDR3 length: 13
clone size: -
J gene: TRBJ2-3
CDR3 protein: CASSFGSTDTQYF
CDR3 DNA: TGCGCCAGCAGCTTCGGTAGCACAGATACGCAGTATTTT

V gene: TRBV4-1
D gene: -
CDR3 length: 15
clone size: -
J gene: TRBJ1-5
CDR3 protein: CASSQVSGSNQPQHF
CDR3 DNA: TGCGCCAGCAGCCAAGTGTCAGGGAGCAATCAGCCCCAGCATTTT

V gene: TRBV11-2
D gene: -
CDR3 length: 14
clone size: once
J gene: TRBJ1-6
CDR3 protein: CASSLFRVNSPLHF
CDR3 DNA: TGTGCCAGCAGCTTATTCAGGGTTAATTCACCCCTCCACTTT

V gene: TRBV6-1
D gene: -
CDR3 length: 15
clone size: few
J gene: TRBJ2-1
CDR3 protein: CASSEGTRSYNEQFF
CDR3 DNA: TGTGCCAGCAGTGAGGGGACAAGGTCCTACAATGAGCAGTTCTTC

V gene: TRBV6-4
D gene: -
CDR3 length: 15
clone size: -
J gene: TRBJ1-6
CDR3 protein: CASSDRGSGNSPLHF
CDR3 DNA: TGTGCCAGCAGTGACCGAGGGTCGGGTAATTCACCCCTCCACTTT

V gene: TRBV9
D gene: TRBD1
CDR3 length: 14
clone size: -
J gene: TRBJ1-1
CDR3 protein: CASSHGQGNTEAFF
CDR3 DNA: TGTGCCAGCAGCCACGGACAGGGGAACACTGAAGCTTTCTTT

V gene: TRBV6-1
D gene: -
CDR3 length: 15
clone size: -
J gene: TRBJ1-1
CDR3 protein: CASSRPGGLRTEAFF
CDR3 DNA: TGTGCCAGCAGTCGGCCCGGGGGATTACGTACTGAAGCTTTCTTT

V gene: TRBV10-2
D gene: -
CDR3 length: 14
clone size: -
J gene: TRBJ2-1
CDR3 protein: CTSSEGGSYNEQFF
CDR3 DNA: TGCACCAGCAGTGAGGGGGGGTCCTACAATGAGCAGTTCTTC

V gene: TRBV6-1
D gene: -
CDR3 length: 13
clone size: -
J gene: TRBJ2-3
CDR3 protein: CAGARTDTDTQYF
CDR3 DNA: TGTGCCGGAGCCCGGACAGACACAGATACGCAGTATTTT

V gene: TRBV28
D gene: TRBD1
CDR3 length: 14
clone size: -
J gene: TRBJ2-7
CDR3 protein: CASRGQNSPRGQYF
CDR3 DNA: TGTGCCAGCAGGGGACAGAACTCTCCCCGGGGGCAGTACTTC

V gene: TRBV4-1
D gene: TRBD2
CDR3 length: 17
clone size: -
J gene: TRBJ2-5
CDR3 protein: CASSQDQASGSQETQYF
CDR3 DNA: TGCGCCAGCAGCCAAGATCAGGCTAGCGGATCCCAAGAGACCCAGTACTTC

V gene: TRBV10-3
D gene: -
CDR3 length: 14
clone size: -
J gene: TRBJ2-5
CDR3 protein: CAISELASQETQYF
CDR3 DNA: TGTGCCATCAGTGAGCTAGCCTCCCAAGAGACCCAGTACTTC

V gene: TRBV6-5
D gene: -
CDR3 length: 14
clone size: -
J gene: TRBJ1-2
CDR3 protein: CASSSRAVGYGYTF
CDR3 DNA: TGTGCCAGCAGTTCGAGGGCCGTGGGCTATGGCTACACCTTC

V gene: TRBV2
D gene: -
CDR3 length: 13
clone size: -
J gene: TRBJ2-7
CDR3 protein: CASNPSGAYEQYF
CDR3 DNA: TGTGCCAGCAACCCTTCGGGAGCCTACGAGCAGTACTTC

V gene: TRBV27
D gene: TRBD2
CDR3 length: 16
clone size: -
J gene: TRBJ2-2
CDR3 protein: CAESPERGGRYGELFF
CDR3 DNA: TGTGCCGAGTCCCCAGAGCGGGGGGGCCGCTACGGGGAGCTGTTTTTT

V gene: TRBV9
D gene: TRBD1
CDR3 length: 16
clone size: -
J gene: TRBJ2-3
CDR3 protein: CASSAPMDRVTDTQYF
CDR3 DNA: TGTGCCAGCAGCGCGCCTATGGACAGGGTGACAGATACGCAGTATTTT

V gene: TRBV5-4
D gene: -
CDR3 length: 15
clone size: -
J gene: TRBJ2-6
CDR3 protein: CASSLLGAGANVLTF
CDR3 DNA: TGTGCCAGCAGCTTGCTAGGGGCCGGGGCCAACGTCCTGACTTTC

V gene: TRBV6-5
D gene: TRBD1
CDR3 length: 13
clone size: -
J gene: TRBJ1-1
CDR3 protein: CASRDRLNTEAFF
CDR3 DNA: TGTGCCAGCAGGGACAGGTTGAACACCGAAGCTTTCTTT

V gene: TRBV5-5
D gene: -
CDR3 length: 14
clone size: -
J gene: TRBJ2-7
CDR3 protein: CASSWDKSSYEQYF
CDR3 DNA: TGTGCCAGCAGCTGGGACAAGAGCTCCTACGAGCAGTACTTC

V gene: TRBV18
D gene: TRBD1
CDR3 length: 15
clone size: -
J gene: TRBJ2-3
CDR3 protein: CASSYRTGSADTQYF
CDR3 DNA: TGTGCCAGCTCATATCGGACAGGGAGCGCAGATACGCAGTATTTT

V gene: TRBV30
D gene: -
CDR3 length: 15
clone size: -
J gene: TRBJ1-3
CDR3 protein: CAWSIYRSSGNTIYF
CDR3 DNA: TGTGCCTGGAGTATATACAGGAGTTCTGGAAACACCATATATTTT

V gene: TRBV5-4
D gene: TRBD2
CDR3 length: 16
clone size: -
J gene: TRBJ2-5
CDR3 protein: CASSLKSSSGQETQYF
CDR3 DNA: TGTGCCAGCAGCTTGAAAAGCTCTAGCGGCCAAGAGACCCAGTACTTC

V gene: TRBV9
D gene: TRBD1
CDR3 length: 15
clone size: -
J gene: TRBJ1-6
CDR3 protein: CASSLGTDGNSPLHF
CDR3 DNA: TGTGCCAGCAGCCTCGGGACAGATGGGAATTCACCCCTCCACTTT

V gene: TRBV27
D gene: TRBD1
CDR3 length: 13
clone size: -
J gene: TRBJ1-2
CDR3 protein: CASRRTGDYGYTF
CDR3 DNA: TGTGCCAGCAGACGGACAGGAGATTATGGCTACACCTTC

V gene: TRBV10-1
D gene: -
CDR3 length: 13
clone size: -
J gene: TRBJ2-2
CDR3 protein: CASRAGNTGELFF
CDR3 DNA: TGCGCCAGCAGAGCGGGGAACACCGGGGAGCTGTTTTTT

V gene: TRBV30
D gene: TRBD1
CDR3 length: 13
clone size: -
J gene: TRBJ1-4
CDR3 protein: CASRTGDWEKLFF
CDR3 DNA: TGTGCCTCTCGGACAGGGGACTGGGAAAAACTGTTTTTT

V gene: TRBV7-8
D gene: TRBD2
CDR3 length: 16
clone size: -
J gene: TRBJ2-5
CDR3 protein: CASSPGLVAGQETQYF
CDR3 DNA: TGTGCCAGCAGCCCTGGACTAGTGGCCGGCCAAGAGACCCAGTACTTC